The 21 T cell receptor beta chains listed next were all sequenced from one sample in a study of shared clonotypes between healthy human individuals. Measured with immunoSEQ multiplex PCR; TCRdb has only the in-frame clones, and not every one. The sample consists of 2 million or so clones, just under 95% of them appearing once. The naive CD8 population came from CD45RO-negative cells selected for CCR7, without terminally differentiated effector memory CD45RA+ cells. Source material: naive CD8+ T cells sorted from blood. The receptors shown here come from a man aged 18 to 30 in good health.

The chain employs TRBV10-2 and TRBJ2-1, with TRBD2 matching over 13 bases. The CDR3 extends over 14 amino acids. V was clipped by 7 bases and J by 8 bases; unmatched bases: 5. The germline gives CDR1 WSHSY, CDR2 SAAADI. CDR3 in DNA: TGCGCCAGCAAACTAGCGGGAGGGATGGATGAGCAGTTCTTC. Its translation is CASKLAGGMDEQFF.

V and J are TRBV7-9 and TRBJ2-3; tentative D call: TRBD2 (5 bases). V lost 5 bases to trimming and J lost 6 bases, with 12 bases between them. Germline lookup yields CDR1 SEHNR and CDR2 FQNEAQ (reference sequence). The CDR3 extends over 13 amino acids. The CDR3 region has the DNA TGTGCCAGCAGCCTACCCTCGGGGGATACGCAGTATTTT. Translation: CASSLPSGDTQYF.

This chain joins TRBV18 and TRBJ2-5; TRBD2 matches at 11 bases. Trimming cost V 4 bases and J 6 bases; bases outside gene matches: 10. This CDR3 is built from 16 residues. Germline CDR1 and CDR2: KGHSH and LQKENI. DNA of the CDR3: TGTGCCAGCTCACATGGGACTAGCGGTACCTGGAAGACCCAGTACTTC. Protein product: CASSHGTSGTWKTQYF.

The chain carries TRBV9 and TRBJ2-7; 7 bases map to TRBD1. The germline V gene has CDR1 SGDLS and CDR2 YYNGEE. Unmatched junction bases numbered 5, after V lost 3 bases and J lost 2 bases. The CDR3 is made up of 14 amino acids. The CDR3, as DNA: TGTGCCAGCAGCGAAACCGGGACAGCCTACGAGCAGTACTTC. This sequence encodes CASSETGTAYEQYF.

The rearrangement links TRBV4-2 to TRBJ2-7; 8 nucleotides match TRBD1. This CDR3 contains 15 residues. V gave up 3 bases and J gave up 5 bases; unmatched junction bases: 9. Germline-derived CDR1 and CDR2 are LGHNA and YNFKEQ. CDR3: CASSHPGTGLNEQYF. The CDR3, as DNA: TGTGCCAGCAGCCACCCGGGGACAGGTCTCAACGAGCAGTACTTC.

This sequence joins TRBV11-2 and TRBJ1-3; D is unclear. With 6 bases removed from V and 0 bases from J, the gap between germline ends came to 6 bases. Germline V gives CDR1 SGHAT, CDR2 FQNNGV. CDR3 length: 13 amino acids. CDR3 DNA sequence: TGTGCCAGCAGTCGATCCTCTGGAAACACCATATATTTT. Translation gives CASSRSSGNTIYF. The complete variable domain, with remaining parts taken from reference TRBV11-2 and TRBJ1-3, reads EAGVAQSPRYKIIEKRQSVAFWCNPISGHATLYWYQQILGQGPKLLIQFQNNGVVDDSQLPKDRFSAERLKGVDSTLKIQPAKLEDSAVYLCASSRSSGNTIYFGEGSWLTVV.

The chain joins TRBV13 to TRBJ2-3; no clear D. The CDR3 runs to 13 residues. The V gene lost 4 bases and the J gene lost 0 bases, with 5 bases spanning the gap. Looked up from germline, CDR1 is PRHDT and CDR2 is FYEKMQ (reference sequence). CDR3 region: CASSYASTDTQYF. Here the CDR3 DNA reads TGTGCCAGCAGCTATGCTAGCACAGATACGCAGTATTTT.

The chain couples TRBV6-1 to TRBJ2-7; tentatively, D is TRBD1 (5 bases). The V and J ends lost 4 bases and 3 bases respectively, with 16 bases between them. The CDR3 loop spans 15 amino acids. Germline V gene lookup returns CDR1 MNHNS and CDR2 SASEGT. The CDR3 DNA reads as TGTGCCAGCAGTGCAGGGCCAGGGAAGAGCTACGAGCAGTACTTC. Protein: CASSAGPGKSYEQYF.

This chain connects TRBV9 to TRBJ1-2; unclear D gene. Trimming stripped 3 bases from V and 0 bases from J, with 15 bases between. This CDR3 spans 16 amino acids. In germline, CDR1 is SGDLS, CDR2 YYNGEE. CDR3 sequence (DNA): TGTGCCAGCAGCGCCACCATCGGACTGGCTAACTATGGCTACACCTTC. This translates into CASSATIGLANYGYTF.

The chain combines TRBV29-1 with TRBJ1-5; TRBD1 might be the D (5 bases). Looked up from germline, CDR1 is SQVTM and CDR2 is ANQGSEA. V was trimmed by 6 bases and J by 1 base, leaving 19 bases between them. The CDR3 extends over 16 amino acids. Here the CDR3 DNA reads TGCAGCGTCCCCCGGGTGGGGCCCCAGAGCAATCAGCCCCAGCATTTT. This sequence encodes CSVPRVGPQSNQPQHF.

The V and J genes are TRBV6-5 and TRBJ2-7, with D possibly being TRBD1 (5 bases). Germline CDR1 and CDR2: MNHEY and SVGAGI. Trimming stripped 7 bases from V and 0 bases from J, with 13 bases between. The CDR3 sequence is 14 residues long. CDR3 DNA: TGTGCCAGCACCCAAAGACAGAGCTCCTACGAGCAGTACTTC. It codes for CASTQRQSSYEQYF.

The chain couples TRBV5-1 to TRBJ1-2; no clear D gene. Germline V gives CDR1 SGHRS, CDR2 YFSETQ. The CDR3 sequence is 15 residues long. Deletions cut 1 base from V and 4 bases from J, with 14 bases between. The CDR3 here is CASSLLTEDPYGYTF. The CDR3 bases are TGCGCCAGCAGCTTGTTAACAGAGGATCCCTATGGCTACACCTTC.

The chain combines TRBV11-3 with TRBJ2-1; D is undetermined. CDR3 size: 14 residues. Germline V CDR1 and CDR2: SGHNT, YENEEA. Trimming removed 4 bases at V and 5 bases at J, with 12 bases between. In nucleotides, the CDR3 is TGTGCCAGCAGCTCCACCCCGCGCGACAATGAGCAGTTCTTC. Its translation: CASSSTPRDNEQFF. Supplemented by reference TRBV11-3 and TRBJ2-1, the full variable domain reads EAGVVQSPRYKIIEKKQPVAFWCNPISGHNTLYWYLQNLGQGPELLIRYENEEAVDDSQLPKDRFSAERLKGVDSTLKIQPAELGDSAVYLCASSSTPRDNEQFFGPGTRLTVL.

The gene calls are TRBV28 and TRBJ1-3; D not resolved. Germline V gives CDR1 MDHEN, CDR2 SYDVKM. Trimming pared 7 bases from V and 4 bases from J, leaving 17 bases between. This CDR3 region has 15 residues. The CDR3 bases are TGTGCCAGCAATCCAACGCCGAGGTCCGGAAACACCATATATTTT. It is translated as CASNPTPRSGNTIYF.

The rearrangement uses TRBV7-9 and TRBJ2-2; tentative D call: TRBD2 (5 bases). The CDR3 is 14 amino acids. V lost 4 bases and J lost 7, with 13 bases in between. Germline assignment: CDR1 SEHNR and CDR2 FQNEAQ (reference sequence). The CDR3 here is CASSSSPTGGELFF. Written as DNA, the CDR3 is TGTGCCAGCAGCTCTAGCCCAACTGGCGGGGAGCTGTTTTTT.

This chain joins TRBV18 and TRBJ2-1; D remains ambiguous. Trimming took 2 bases from V and 4 from J, leaving 12 bases between them. The CDR3 is 15 amino acids. Germline CDR1 reads KGHSH; CDR2 reads LQKENI. The CDR3 region has the DNA TGTGCCAGCTCACCATTACCAGATACTTACAATGAGCAGTTCTTC. This sequence encodes CASSPLPDTYNEQFF.

The V gene is TRBV6-1, the J gene TRBJ1-3; D unclear. CDR1 is MNHNS and CDR2 is SASEGT in the germline V gene. This CDR3 has 17 amino acids. V was pared by 2 bases and J by 1 base, with 15 bases between. This CDR3 reads CASSELPRYGSGNTIYF. As DNA, the CDR3 is TGTGCCAGCAGTGAACTCCCTCGATACGGGTCTGGAAACACCATATATTTT.

This sequence joins TRBV21-1 and TRBJ1-4; the table gives TRBD1 as D, unverified against the DNA. TRBV21-1 is classified as a pseudogene. The CDR3 consists of 17 residues. The CDR3 DNA is TGTGCCAGCAGCAAAGCGGAGACAGGGGCAACTAATGAAAAACTGTTTTTT. Protein sequence: CASSKAETGATNEKLFF.

The rearrangement links TRBV27 to TRBJ1-2; D is possibly TRBD1 (5 bases). CDR1 and CDR2 (germline): MNHEY, SMNVEV (reference sequence). The length of the CDR3 is 14 residues. Trimming shortened V by 7 bases and J by 4 bases, and 16 bases separated the two germline ends. CDR3 sequence: CASTYRGWVYGYTF. The DNA of the CDR3 is TGTGCCAGCACCTACCGGGGGTGGGTCTATGGCTACACCTTC.

V is TRBV14 and J is TRBJ2-7; 7 nucleotides match TRBD1. The junction had 15 bases not matched to a gene; V was cut back by 3 bases and J by 4 bases. Germline assignment: CDR1 SGHDN and CDR2 FVKESK. The CDR3 loop spans 17 amino acids. CDR3 sequence (DNA): TGTGCCAGCAGCCACCGGGACAGTGTCTACCCGGGATACGAGCAGTACTTC. Protein product: CASSHRDSVYPGYEQYF.

The V call is TRBV6-6, the J call TRBJ2-1, with a possible D match to TRBD2 (5 bases). Trimming shortened V by 7 bases and J by 7 bases, and 17 bases separated the two germline ends. CDR3 length equals 14 residues. Germline V lookup: CDR1 MNHNY, CDR2 SVGAGI (reference sequence). The CDR3 loop is CASIGSSLWNEQFF. As DNA, the CDR3 is TGTGCCAGCATTGGGAGTTCCCTCTGGAATGAGCAGTTCTTC.